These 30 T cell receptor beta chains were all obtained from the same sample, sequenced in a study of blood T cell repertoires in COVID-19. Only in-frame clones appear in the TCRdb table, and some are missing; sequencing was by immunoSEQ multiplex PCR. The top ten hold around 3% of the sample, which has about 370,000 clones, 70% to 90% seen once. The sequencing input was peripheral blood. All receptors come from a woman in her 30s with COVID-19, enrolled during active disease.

The CDR3 region has the DNA TGTGCCAGTAGTATACTCGAGACGGGAGCAGAGGGCTACACCTTC. Amino acids: CASSILETGAEGYTF. The rearrangement joins TRBV19 to TRBJ1-2; no reliable D call. Germline-derived CDR1 and CDR2 are LNHDA and SQIVND (reference sequence). V lost 2 bases to trimming and J lost 8 bases, with 18 bases between them. The CDR3 loop spans 15 amino acids.

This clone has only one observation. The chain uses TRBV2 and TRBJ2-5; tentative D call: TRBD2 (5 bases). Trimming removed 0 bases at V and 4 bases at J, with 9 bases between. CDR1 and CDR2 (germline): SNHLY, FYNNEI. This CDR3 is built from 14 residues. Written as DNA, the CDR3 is TGTGCCAGCAGTGAAGCGCCTGGGAGAGAGACCCAGTACTTC. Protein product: CASSEAPGRETQYF.

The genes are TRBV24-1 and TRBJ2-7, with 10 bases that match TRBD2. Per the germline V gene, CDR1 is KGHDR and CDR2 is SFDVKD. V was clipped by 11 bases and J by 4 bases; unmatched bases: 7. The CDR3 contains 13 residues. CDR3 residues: CAIPGTSEYEQYV. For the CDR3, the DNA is TGTGCCATCCCCGGGACTAGCGAATACGAGCAGTACGTC.

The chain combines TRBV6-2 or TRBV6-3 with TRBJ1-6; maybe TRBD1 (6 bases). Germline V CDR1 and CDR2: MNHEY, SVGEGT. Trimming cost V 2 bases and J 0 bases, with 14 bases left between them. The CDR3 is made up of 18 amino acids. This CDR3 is CASSYPKDSSSYNSPLHF. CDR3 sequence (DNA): TGTGCCAGCAGTTACCCAAAGGACAGCAGCTCCTATAATTCACCCCTCCACTTT.

The CDR3 is CASSLDRDEQYV. CDR3 nucleotides: TGTGCCAGCAGCCTCGACAGGGACGAGCAGTACGTC. The rearrangement links TRBV6-6 to TRBJ2-7; TRBD1 matches 7 bases. Germline V gene sequence: CDR1 MNHNY, CDR2 SVGAGI (reference sequence). This CDR3 has 12 residues. J gave up 5 bases and V 6 bases, and 4 bases lay outside the gene matches.

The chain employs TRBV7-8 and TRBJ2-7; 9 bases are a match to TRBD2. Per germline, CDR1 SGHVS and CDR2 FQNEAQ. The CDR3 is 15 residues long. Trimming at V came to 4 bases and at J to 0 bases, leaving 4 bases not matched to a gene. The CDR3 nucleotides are TGTGCCAGCAGCTCGGGACTAGCCAACTCCTACGAGCAGTACTTC. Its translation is CASSSGLANSYEQYF.

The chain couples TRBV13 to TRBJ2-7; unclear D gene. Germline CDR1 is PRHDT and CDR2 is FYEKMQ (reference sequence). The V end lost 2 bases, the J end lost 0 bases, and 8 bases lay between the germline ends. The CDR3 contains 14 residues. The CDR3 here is CASSLHRSSYEQYV. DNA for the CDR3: TGTGCCAGCAGCTTACATAGGAGCTCCTACGAGCAGTACGTC.

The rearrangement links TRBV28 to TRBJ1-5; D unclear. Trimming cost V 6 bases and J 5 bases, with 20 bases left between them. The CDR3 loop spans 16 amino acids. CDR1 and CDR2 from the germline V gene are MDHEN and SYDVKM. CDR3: CASRHTGSRPHQPQHF. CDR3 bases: TGTGCCAGCAGACACACGGGAAGCCGTCCGCATCAGCCCCAGCATTTT.

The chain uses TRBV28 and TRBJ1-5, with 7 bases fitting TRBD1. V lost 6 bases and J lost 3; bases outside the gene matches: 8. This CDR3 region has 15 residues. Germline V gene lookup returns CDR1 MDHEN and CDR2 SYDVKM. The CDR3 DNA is TGTGCCAGCAGCATCCTTACAGGGGACAATCAGCCCCAGCATTTT. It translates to CASSILTGDNQPQHF.

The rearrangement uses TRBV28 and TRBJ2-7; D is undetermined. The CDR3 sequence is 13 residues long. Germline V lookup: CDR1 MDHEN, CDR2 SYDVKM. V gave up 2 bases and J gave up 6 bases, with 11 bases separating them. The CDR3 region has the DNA TGTGCCAGCAGTTTAGGGCAAACCGGCGAGCAGTACTTC. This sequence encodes CASSLGQTGEQYF.

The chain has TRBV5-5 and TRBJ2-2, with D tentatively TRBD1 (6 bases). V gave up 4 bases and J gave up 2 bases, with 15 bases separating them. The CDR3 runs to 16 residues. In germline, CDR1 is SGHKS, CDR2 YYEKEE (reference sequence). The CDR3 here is CASSLSGTPNTGELFF. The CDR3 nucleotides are TGTGCCAGCAGCCTATCCGGGACACCTAACACCGGGGAGCTGTTTTTT. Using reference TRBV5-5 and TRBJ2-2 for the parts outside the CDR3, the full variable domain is DAGVTQSPTHLIKTRGQQVTLRCSPISGHKSVSWYQQVLGQGPQFIFQYYEKEERGRGNFPDRFSARQFPNYSSELNVNALLLGDSALYLCASSLSGTPNTGELFFGEGSRLTVL.

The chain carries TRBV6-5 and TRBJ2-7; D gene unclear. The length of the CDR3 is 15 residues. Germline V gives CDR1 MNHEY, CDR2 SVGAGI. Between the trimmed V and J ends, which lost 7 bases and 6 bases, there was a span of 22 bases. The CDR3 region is CASTINSAVPAEQYF. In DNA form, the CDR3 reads TGTGCCAGCACAATCAACTCGGCGGTTCCCGCCGAGCAGTACTTC.

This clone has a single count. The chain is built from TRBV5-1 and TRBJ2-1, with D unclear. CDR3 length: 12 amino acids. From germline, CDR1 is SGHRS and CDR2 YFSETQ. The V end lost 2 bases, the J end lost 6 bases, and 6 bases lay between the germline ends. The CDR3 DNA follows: TGCGCCAGCAGCTTCGCGCGCAATGAGCAGTTCTTC. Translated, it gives CASSFARNEQFF.

DNA for the CDR3: TGTGCCAGCAGTTCGACCGGACAGGGGGCCCACGAGCAGTACTTC. It translates to CASSSTGQGAHEQYF. J is TRBJ2-7 and V is TRBV28; 11 bases line up with TRBD1. The V gene end was trimmed by 4 bases and the J gene end by 5 bases; junction bases not matched to a gene: 7. The CDR3 totals 15 residues. The germline CDR1 and CDR2 sequences are MDHEN and SYDVKM.

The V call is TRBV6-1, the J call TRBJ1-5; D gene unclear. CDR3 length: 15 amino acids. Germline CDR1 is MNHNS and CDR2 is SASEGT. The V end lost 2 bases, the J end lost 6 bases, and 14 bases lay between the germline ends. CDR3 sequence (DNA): TGTGCCAGCAGTGAATCGTTCGGGGTCGGTCAGCCCCAGCATTTT. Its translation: CASSESFGVGQPQHF.

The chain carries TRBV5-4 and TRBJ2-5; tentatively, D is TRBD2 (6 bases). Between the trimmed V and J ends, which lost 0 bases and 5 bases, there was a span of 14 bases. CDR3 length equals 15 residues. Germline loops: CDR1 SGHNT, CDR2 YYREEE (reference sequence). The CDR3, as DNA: TGTGCCAGCAGCTTGGATCGGGCTAGCGACGAGACCCAGTACTTC. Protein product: CASSLDRASDETQYF.

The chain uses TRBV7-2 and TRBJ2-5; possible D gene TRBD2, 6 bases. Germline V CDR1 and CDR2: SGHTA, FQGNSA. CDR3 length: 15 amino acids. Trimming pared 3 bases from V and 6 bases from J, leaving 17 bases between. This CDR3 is CASSFSGAGRQTQYF. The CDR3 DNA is TGTGCCAGCAGCTTTAGCGGCGCAGGGCGTCAGACCCAGTACTTC.

The CDR3 protein is CASSTRTGTETQYF. In nucleotides, the CDR3 is TGTGCCAGCAGCACAAGGACAGGCACGGAGACCCAGTACTTC. This chain joins TRBV9 and TRBJ2-5; TRBD1 agrees at 7 bases. Germline lookup yields CDR1 SGDLS and CDR2 YYNGEE. CDR3 length: 14 residues. V lost 4 bases, J lost 5 bases, and 8 bases stayed unmatched. Full variable domain (remainder filled in from reference TRBV9 and TRBJ2-5): DSGVTQTPKHLITATGQRVTLRCSPRSGDLSVYWYQQSLDQGLQFLIQYYNGEERAKGNILERFSAQQFPDLHSELNLSSLELGDSALYFCASSTRTGTETQYFGPGTRLLVL.

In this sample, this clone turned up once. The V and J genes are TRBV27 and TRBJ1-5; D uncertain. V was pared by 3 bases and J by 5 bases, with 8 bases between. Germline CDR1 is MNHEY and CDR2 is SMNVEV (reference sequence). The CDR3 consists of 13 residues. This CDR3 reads CASSLGRDQPQHF. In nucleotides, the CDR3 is TGTGCCAGCAGTTTGGGGAGGGATCAGCCCCAGCATTTT.

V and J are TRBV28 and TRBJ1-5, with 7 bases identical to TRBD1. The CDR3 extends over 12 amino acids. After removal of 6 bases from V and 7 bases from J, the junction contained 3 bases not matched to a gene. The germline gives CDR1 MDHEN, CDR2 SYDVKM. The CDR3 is CASSQGGQPQHF. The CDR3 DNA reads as TGTGCCAGCAGCCAGGGGGGCCAGCCCCAGCATTTT.

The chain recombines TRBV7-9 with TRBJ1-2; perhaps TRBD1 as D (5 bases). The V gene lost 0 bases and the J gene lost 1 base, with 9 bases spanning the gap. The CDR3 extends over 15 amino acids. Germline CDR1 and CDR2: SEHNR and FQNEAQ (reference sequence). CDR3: CASSLAQGYNYGYTF. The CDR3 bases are TGTGCCAGCAGCTTAGCGCAGGGCTATAACTATGGCTACACCTTC.

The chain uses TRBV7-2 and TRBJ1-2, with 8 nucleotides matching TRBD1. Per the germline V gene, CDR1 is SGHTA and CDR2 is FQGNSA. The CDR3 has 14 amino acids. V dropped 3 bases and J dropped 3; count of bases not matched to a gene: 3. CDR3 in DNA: TGTGCCAGCAGCTTCGGACAGGGTTACTATGGCTACACCTTC. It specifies CASSFGQGYYGYTF.

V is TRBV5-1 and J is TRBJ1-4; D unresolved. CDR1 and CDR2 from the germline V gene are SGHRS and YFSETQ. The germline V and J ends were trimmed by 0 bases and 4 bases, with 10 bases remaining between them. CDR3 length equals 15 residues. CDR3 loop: CASSLGEEFNEKLFF. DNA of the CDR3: TGCGCCAGCAGCTTGGGGGAGGAATTTAATGAAAAACTGTTTTTT.

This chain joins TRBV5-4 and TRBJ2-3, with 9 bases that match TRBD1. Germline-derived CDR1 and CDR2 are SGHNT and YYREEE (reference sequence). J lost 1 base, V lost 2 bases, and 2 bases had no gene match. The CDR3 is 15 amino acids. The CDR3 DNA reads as TGTGCCAGCAGCTTATACAGGGGGCGCACAGATACGCAGTATTTT. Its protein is CASSLYRGRTDTQYF.

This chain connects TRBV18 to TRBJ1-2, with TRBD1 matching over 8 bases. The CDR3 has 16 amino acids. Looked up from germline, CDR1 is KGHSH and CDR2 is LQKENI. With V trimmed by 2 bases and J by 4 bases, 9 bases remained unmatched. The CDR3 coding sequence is TGTGCCAGCTCACCAAGGTCAGCAGGGGGCGGCTATGGCTACACCTTC. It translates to CASSPRSAGGGYGYTF.

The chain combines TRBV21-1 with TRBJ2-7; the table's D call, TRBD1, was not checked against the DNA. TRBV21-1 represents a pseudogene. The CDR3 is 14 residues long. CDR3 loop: CASRSISNSYEQYV. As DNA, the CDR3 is TGTGCCAGCAGGTCAATTTCCAACTCCTACGAGCAGTACGTC.

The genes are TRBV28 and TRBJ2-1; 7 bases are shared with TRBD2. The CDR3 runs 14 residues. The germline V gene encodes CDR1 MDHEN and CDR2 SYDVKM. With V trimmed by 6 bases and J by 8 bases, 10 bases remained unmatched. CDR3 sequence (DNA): TGTGCCAGCAGAGCCGCCCGGGCGGGGGATGAGCAGTTCTTC. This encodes CASRAARAGDEQFF.

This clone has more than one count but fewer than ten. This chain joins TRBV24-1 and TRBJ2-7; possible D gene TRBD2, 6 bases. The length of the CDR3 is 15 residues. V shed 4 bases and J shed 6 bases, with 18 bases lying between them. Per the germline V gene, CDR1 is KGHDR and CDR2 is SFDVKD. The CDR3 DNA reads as TGTGCCACCAGTGAGACCGGGACTGGTACGGGCGAGCAGTACTTC. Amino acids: CATSETGTGTGEQYF.

Here the CDR3 DNA reads TGTGCCTGGACCCAAACTAGCGTCCAGGGGGAGCTGTTTTTT. It specifies CAWTQTSVQGELFF. The chain links TRBV30 to TRBJ2-2; 7 nucleotides align to TRBD2. The CDR3 consists of 14 residues. Trimming removed 4 bases from V and 8 bases from J; junction bases left unmatched: 10. Germline CDR1 and CDR2: GTSNPN and SVGIG (reference sequence).

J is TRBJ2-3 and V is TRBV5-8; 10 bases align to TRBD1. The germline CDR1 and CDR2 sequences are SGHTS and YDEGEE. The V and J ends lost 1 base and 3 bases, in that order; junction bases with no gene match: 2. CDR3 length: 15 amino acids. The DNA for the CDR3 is TGTGCCAGCAGCTTGCGGGGACAGGGGACAGATACGCAGTATTTT. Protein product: CASSLRGQGTDTQYF. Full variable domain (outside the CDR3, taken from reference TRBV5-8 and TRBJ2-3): EAGVTQSPTHLIKTRGQQATLRCSPISGHTSVYWYQQALGLGLQFLLWYDEGEERNRGNFPPRFSGRQFPNYSSELNVNALELEDSALYLCASSLRGQGTDTQYFGPGTRLTVL.